These 11 T cell receptor beta chains were all obtained from the same sample, sequenced in a study of T cell changes during pregnancy in multiple sclerosis (dated by TCRdb to about 2019). Library method: the immunoSEQ multiplex PCR assay. Sourced from immuneACCESS, this table was stored by TCRdb with only in-frame sequences that have V and J called. A share of the clones is absent; for the studies checked, an unresolved V gene accounts for under half, and the remainder has no known explanation. For this sample the table gives about 110,000 clones, of which 85% to 95% were detected only once. In total, the top ten clones hold 1.5% to 2% of the sample. Sequenced material: peripheral blood, taken after pregnancy. All receptors derive from a female donor with multiple sclerosis, enrolled in a pregnancy study.

The chain has TRBV6-6 and TRBJ1-5; 8 bases match TRBD1. V gave up 2 bases and J gave up 11 bases; unmatched junction bases: 8. This CDR3 spans 14 amino acids. Germline CDR1 reads MNHNY; CDR2 reads SVGAGI (reference sequence). The chain's CDR3 is CASSYGTGTGAQHF. The CDR3 nucleotides read TGTGCCAGCAGTTACGGGACAGGTACCGGCGCCCAGCATTTT.

The gene calls are TRBV7-9 and TRBJ2-1, with D perhaps TRBD1 (6 bases). The CDR3 extends over 15 amino acids. Germline V gene lookup returns CDR1 SEHNR and CDR2 FQNEAQ (reference sequence). V was clipped by 4 bases and J by 8 bases, with 18 bases between them. The CDR3 loop reads CASSSDRTTAHEQFF. CDR3 DNA: TGTGCCAGCAGCTCCGACAGGACCACCGCCCATGAGCAGTTCTTC. The full variable domain, completed using reference TRBV7-9 and TRBJ2-1, is DTGVSQNPRHKITKRGQNVTFRCDPISEHNRLYWYRQTLGQGPEFLTYFQNEAQLEKSRLLSDRFSAERPKGSFSTLEIQRTEQGDSAMYLCASSSDRTTAHEQFFGPGTRLTVL.

The V call is TRBV6-1, the J call TRBJ2-4, with a possible D match to TRBD1 (6 bases). The V gene lost 4 bases and the J gene lost 3 bases, with 13 bases spanning the gap. Looked up from germline, CDR1 is MNHNS and CDR2 is SASEGT. There are 15 residues in the CDR3. CDR3 loop: CASSVFRGVKNIQYF. For the CDR3, the DNA is TGTGCCAGCAGTGTTTTCAGGGGCGTCAAAAACATTCAGTACTTC.

This chain uses TRBV30 with TRBJ1-6; a weak D match, TRBD1 (5 bases). Trimming shortened V by 6 bases and J by 9 bases, and 18 bases separated the two germline ends. The CDR3 has 14 residues. Per the germline V gene, CDR1 is GTSNPN and CDR2 is SVGIG (reference sequence). Written as DNA, the CDR3 is TGTGCCTGCCAAGGGGCTCTGGATGGTTCACCCCTCCACTTT. It yields the protein CACQGALDGSPLHF.

The V gene is TRBV6-1, the J gene TRBJ1-1; 8 bases align to TRBD1. The length of the CDR3 is 17 residues. In germline, CDR1 is MNHNS, CDR2 SASEGT. The V segment lost 1 base and the J segment 5 bases; nucleotides outside the gene matches: 12. CDR3 loop: CASSEDDQGAGLTEAFF. DNA of the CDR3: TGTGCCAGCAGTGAAGACGACCAGGGGGCGGGTTTGACTGAAGCTTTCTTT.

The V and J genes are TRBV19 and TRBJ1-1; the match to TRBD1 covers 8 bases. Germline lookup yields CDR1 LNHDA and CDR2 SQIVND (reference sequence). CDR3 length: 12 residues. The ends lost 7 bases at V and 8 bases at J; junction bases unmatched: 6. This CDR3 is CASNGQGREAFF. CDR3 nucleotide sequence: TGTGCCAGTAACGGACAGGGAAGAGAAGCTTTCTTT.

The chain carries TRBV6-5 and TRBJ2-5; D is ambiguous. From germline, CDR1 is MNHEY and CDR2 SVGAGI. Between the trimmed V and J ends, which lost 6 bases and 5 bases, there was a span of 7 bases. The CDR3 runs to 11 residues. CDR3 in DNA: TGTGCCAGCAGAACCGGGGAGACCCAGTACTTC. It codes for CASRTGETQYF.

This chain links TRBV29-1 with TRBJ2-2; no clear D. V was trimmed by 4 bases and J by 7 bases, leaving 19 bases between them. Germline V gene sequence: CDR1 SQVTM, CDR2 ANQGSEA. This CDR3 region has 15 residues. Here the CDR3 DNA reads TGCAGCGTTGGGGCACGGTCCTCCATAGGCGGGGAGCTGTTTTTT. Its translation: CSVGARSSIGGELFF.

The chain uses TRBV6-5 and TRBJ2-7; 9 bases are shared with TRBD2. The germline gives CDR1 MNHEY, CDR2 SVGAGI. V trimming: 0 bases; J trimming: 6 bases; junction bases outside the gene matches: 9. There are 16 residues in the CDR3. Written as DNA, the CDR3 is TGTGCCAGCAGTTACTCAGGGGCGGGGGGGTTCTTCGAGCAGTACTTC. It yields the protein CASSYSGAGGFFEQYF.

J is TRBJ2-3 and V is TRBV29-1; 9 bases fit TRBD2. This CDR3 spans 13 amino acids. V shed 6 bases and J 1 base; nucleotides not matched to a gene: 2. CDR1 is SQVTM, CDR2 ANQGSEA, per germline. The CDR3 loop is CSVAGGGTDTQYF. The CDR3 bases are TGCAGCGTGGCGGGGGGGGGCACAGATACGCAGTATTTT.

The chain couples TRBV7-9 to TRBJ1-1; D is undetermined. Germline assignment: CDR1 SEHNR and CDR2 FQNEAQ (reference sequence). The CDR3 spans 15 residues. V was shortened by 0 bases and J by 1 base, with 9 bases between the two germline ends. CDR3 loop: CASSLAQVTNTEAFF. The CDR3 DNA reads TGTGCCAGCAGCTTAGCGCAGGTGACGAACACTGAAGCTTTCTTT.